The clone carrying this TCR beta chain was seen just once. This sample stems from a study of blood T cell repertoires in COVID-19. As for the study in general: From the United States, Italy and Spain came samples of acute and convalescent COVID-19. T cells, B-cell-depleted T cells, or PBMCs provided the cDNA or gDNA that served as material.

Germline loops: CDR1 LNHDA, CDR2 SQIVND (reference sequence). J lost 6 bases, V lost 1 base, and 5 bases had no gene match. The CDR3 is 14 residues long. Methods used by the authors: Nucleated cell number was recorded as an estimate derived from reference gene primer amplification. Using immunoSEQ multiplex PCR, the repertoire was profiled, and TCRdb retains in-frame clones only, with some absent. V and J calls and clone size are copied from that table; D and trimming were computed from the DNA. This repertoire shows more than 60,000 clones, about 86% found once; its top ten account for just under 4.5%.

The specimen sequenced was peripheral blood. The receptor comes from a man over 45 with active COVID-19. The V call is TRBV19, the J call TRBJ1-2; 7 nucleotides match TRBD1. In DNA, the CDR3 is TGTGCCAGTAGTATAGGGGGACAGCCCCATGGCTACACCTTC. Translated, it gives CASSIGGQPHGYTF.